The 8 T cell receptor beta chains reported below all come from one sample, sequenced in a study of cytomegalovirus exposure and HLA in healthy donors. Use of 60 Vbeta and 13 Jbeta primers characterized the PCR. The table came from immunoSEQ multiplex PCR; TCRdb's copy has only in-frame clones and leaves some out. In the table there are over 150,000 clones, about 82% of which are singletons. The sequenced sample consisted of PBMCs. The receptors stem from a woman in her 50s in good health and CMV-seropositive.

The gene calls are TRBV7-8 and TRBJ1-3; weak D call: TRBD1 (6 bases). Between the trimmed V and J ends, which lost 3 bases and 1 base, there was a span of 16 bases. Germline CDR1 and CDR2: SGHVS and FQNEAQ. The CDR3 loop spans 17 amino acids. The CDR3 protein is CASSFDSGALSGNTIYF. CDR3 bases: TGTGCCAGCAGCTTCGACTCAGGGGCCCTTTCTGGAAACACCATATATTTT.

The CDR3 is CASSLVPGRRLNTEAFF. Written as DNA, the CDR3 is TGTGCCAGCAGCTTAGTTCCCGGCCGCAGGCTGAACACTGAAGCTTTCTTT. V is TRBV7-9 and J is TRBJ1-1; no clear D. The germline V gene has CDR1 SEHNR and CDR2 FQNEAQ (reference sequence). Trimming took 1 base from V and 0 from J, leaving 15 bases between them. This CDR3 spans 17 amino acids.

This clone was seen only once. This chain joins TRBV27 and TRBJ2-7, with 9 bases that match TRBD1. J lost 4 bases, V lost 6 bases, and 16 bases had no gene match. The CDR3 runs to 17 residues. Germline CDR1 MNHEY, CDR2 SMNVEV (reference sequence). The chain's CDR3 is CASSPSSGTGLLYEQYF. CDR3 bases: TGTGCCAGCAGCCCTTCCTCTGGGACAGGGTTACTATACGAGCAGTACTTC.

There are a few counts of this clone. At one end the junction does not follow the germline gene, possibly because of a read error. The CDR3 coding sequence is TGTGCCAGTAGTATAGTAGGACAGGCCTCTCTATTT. Amino acid sequence: CASSIVGQASLF. The chain is built from TRBV19 and TRBJ1-4; 7 nucleotides line up with TRBD1. The CDR3 is made up of 12 amino acids. Per germline, CDR1 LNHDA and CDR2 SQIVND (reference sequence).

The chain has TRBV18 and TRBJ1-1, with 11 bases lining up with TRBD1. The CDR3 runs 14 residues. Trimming cost V 3 bases and J 7 bases; bases outside gene matches: 4. From germline, CDR1 is KGHSH and CDR2 LQKENI. CDR3 residues: CASSPDRGLFEAFF. The CDR3 DNA sequence: TGTGCCAGCTCACCGGACAGGGGGCTTTTTGAAGCTTTCTTT. Variable domain in full (rest from reference TRBV18 and TRBJ1-1): NAGVMQNPRHLVRRRGQEARLRCSPMKGHSHVYWYRQLPEEGLKFMVYLQKENIIDESGMPKERFSAEFPKEGPSILRIQQVVRGDSAAYFCASSPDRGLFEAFFGQGTRLTVV.

A note on this clone: A read error may account for a junction end that differs from germline. The gene calls are TRBV11-2 and TRBJ1-1; D is unresolved. In germline, CDR1 is SGHAT, CDR2 FQNNGV. The CDR3 is 12 amino acids. CDR3 protein: CASSLRGRLEEF. CDR3 DNA: TGTGCCAGCAGCTTAAGAGGCAGACTTGAAGAATTT.

The J gene is TRBJ1-4, the V gene TRBV7-9; 7 bases agree with TRBD1. The germline CDR1 and CDR2 sequences are SEHNR and FQNEAQ (reference sequence). The CDR3 extends over 15 amino acids. The V and J ends lost 5 bases and 8 bases, in that order; junction bases with no gene match: 11. The CDR3 reads CASSDNRGGKEKLFF. In DNA form, the CDR3 reads TGTGCCAGCAGCGATAACAGGGGAGGCAAGGAAAAACTGTTTTTT.

This rearrangement joins TRBV28 to TRBJ2-2; unclear D gene. CDR3 length: 13 amino acids. V was pared by 2 bases and J by 1 base, with 2 bases between. From germline, CDR1 is MDHEN and CDR2 SYDVKM. This CDR3 is CASSLQNTGELFF. CDR3 coding DNA: TGTGCCAGCAGTTTACAGAACACCGGGGAGCTGTTTTTT.